What follows describes a single T cell receptor beta chain. This clone's antigen is unknown. There are no base qualities to consult, and no much larger clone falls within one base. The collaborating institutions used their own protocols to collect whole blood in K2EDTA tubes. For TCRbeta analysis, collaborators shipped samples as frozen whole blood, isolated PBMCs, or DNA extracted from either of those sample types. TCRbeta CDR3 regions were amplified from genomic DNA by means of the immunoSEQ Assay, a bias-controlled multiplex PCR. Turning to the authors' computational methods: Nucleated cell counts per sample were estimated from amplification of reference gene primers within the assay. Sequence reads were collapsed and filtered to measure the absolute abundance of every unique TCRbeta CDR3 rearrangement. Productive Simpson clonality was computed per sample as the square root of Simpson's diversity index over productive rearrangements. TCRdb retrieved this table from immuneACCESS and kept in-frame rearrangements only. Not all clones are present; in checked studies, unresolved V genes account for under half, and no reason is known for the remainder. Clonal size and the V and J genes are those of that table, whereas D and trimming came from the DNA. Counted in this sample were around 150,000 clones; 84% of them appeared once. The ten largest clones capture about 7.2% of the sample.

CDR1 and CDR2 are drawn from the germline V gene: LGHNA, YSLEER. Counted from cysteine to phenylalanine, this CDR3 has 16 amino acids. Kept here is only the CDR3 DNA, which spans 48 bases and is read in frame from base 1. At the junction V is shortened by 0 bases and J by 3 bases, with 15 bases in between. This record belongs to a study of blood T cell repertoires in COVID-19 (TCRdb year 2020). About the investigation overall: The collaborator samples originated in the United States, Italy and Spain and spanned the acute and convalescent phases of COVID-19. Subjects who had been exposed to COVID-19, were actively infected with it, or had recovered from it provided the deeply sampled blood TCRbeta repertoires that made up the dataset. A de-identified subject ID, COVID-19 status, age in years and sex were almost always included in the sample metadata. The samples were drawn from the first 160 participants of the ongoing ImmuneRACE study and from more than 1,000 subjects provided by 6 global collaborators. Where available, HLA class I and class II types were obtained from metadata supplied by the sample provider rather than from assay-based typing. The material from the prospective study consisted of cDNA or gDNA derived from T cells, B-cell-depleted T cells, or PBMCs. The repertoires were released in a freely available public database intended as a resource for research on the immune response to SARS-CoV-2.

Broader findings and caveats from the paper: Clinical and demographic metadata were provided uncurated, with the amount varying by source and participant.

This TCR came from a woman aged 50 to 65 in a cohort sampled during active or convalescent COVID-19. Sequenced: peripheral blood. The chain uses TRBV4-3 and TRBJ2-7, with the D gene not clear enough to name. The CDR3 region: CASSQDSGGLRYEQYF. The nucleotide sequence reads TGCGCCAGCAGCCAAGACTCTGGTGGGCTGCGCTACGAGCAGTACTTC.